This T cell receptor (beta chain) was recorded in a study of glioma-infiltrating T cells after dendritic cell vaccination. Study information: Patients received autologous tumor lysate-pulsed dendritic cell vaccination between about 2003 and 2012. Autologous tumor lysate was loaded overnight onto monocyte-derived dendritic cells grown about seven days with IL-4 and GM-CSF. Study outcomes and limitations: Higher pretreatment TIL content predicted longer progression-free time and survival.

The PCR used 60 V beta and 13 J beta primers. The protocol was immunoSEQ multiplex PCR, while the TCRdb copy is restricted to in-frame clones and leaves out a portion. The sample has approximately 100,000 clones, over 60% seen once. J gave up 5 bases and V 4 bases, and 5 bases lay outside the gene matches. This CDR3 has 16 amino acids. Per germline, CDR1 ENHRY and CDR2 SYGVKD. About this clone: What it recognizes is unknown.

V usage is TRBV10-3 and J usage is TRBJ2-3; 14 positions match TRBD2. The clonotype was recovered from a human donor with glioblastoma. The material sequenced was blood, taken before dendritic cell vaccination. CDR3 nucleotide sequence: TGTGCCATCAGTGTGACTAGCGGGGGGGCGGGAGATACGCAGTATTTT. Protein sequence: CAISVTSGGAGDTQYF.